These 31 T cell receptor beta chains share one sample of origin, sequenced in a study of regulatory T cells in long-lasting Graves disease. Stated time point: newly diagnosed GD, antithyroid drugs for less than 3 months. The TCR library was made from RNA that had been extracted from PBMCs in TRIzol. Both iRepertoire HTBI primers and Arm-PCR of CDR3 regions were used to build the TCR beta libraries. Each CDR3 protein is one row after TCRdb ran MiXCR on the multiplex PCR reads. The sample yields about 500,000 distinct CDR3 sequences, roughly 17% seen once. The same data also contributed to another study, on T cells in Graves' hyperthyroidism and ophthalmopathy.

Sample: peripheral blood mononuclear cells (PBMCs), taken at new diagnosis, from a patient treated with antithyroid drugs. The receptors originated from a man aged 40-49 years with Graves disease.

The V and J genes are TRBV11-1 and TRBJ2-2; TRBD2 is a possible D gene (6 bases). Germline CDR1 is SGHAT and CDR2 is FQDESV (reference sequence). V was cut by 5 bases and J by 2 bases, with 12 bases left in between. This CDR3 spans 15 amino acids. The CDR3 region has the DNA TGTGCCAGCAGCCAGACGGGAGTTAACACCGGGGAGCTGTTTTTT. Translated, it gives CASSQTGVNTGELFF.

The table lists this clonotype with many counts. The CDR3 DNA reads TGTGCCAGCAGCCGAGGGACTAGCGGGAGTATTGAGCAGTTCTTC. Translated, it gives CASSRGTSGSIEQFF. The V call is TRBV7-9, the J call TRBJ2-1; 14 nucleotides match TRBD2. V dropped 5 bases and J dropped 9; count of bases not matched to a gene: 6. Germline loops: CDR1 SEHNR, CDR2 FQNEAQ (reference sequence). This CDR3 has 15 residues.

This clonotype came up many times. The chain carries TRBV20-1 and TRBJ2-1; no clear D. Trimming left V 1 base short and J 7 bases short, with 8 bases between. The CDR3 totals 12 residues. CDR1 DFQATT and CDR2 SNEGSKA come from the germline V gene (reference sequence). CDR3 sequence reads: CSARVGSNEQFF. The CDR3 DNA reads TGCAGTGCTAGAGTAGGGTCGAATGAGCAGTTCTTC.

This clonotype was detected only a few times. The rearrangement joins TRBV19 to TRBJ2-5; no definite D call. The CDR3 has 13 residues. Germline values: CDR1 LNHDA, CDR2 SQIVND (reference sequence). V was clipped by 3 bases and J by 4 bases, with 9 bases between them. CDR3 nucleotide sequence: TGTGCCAGTAGTATGGTACTCTCAGAGACCCAGTACTTC. This codes for CASSMVLSETQYF.

In this sample, this clonotype turned up many times. This sequence joins TRBV2 and TRBJ2-7; D is ambiguous. CDR3 length: 11 residues. From germline, CDR1 is SNHLY and CDR2 FYNNEI. V shed 2 bases and J shed 6 bases, with 5 bases lying between them. CDR3 nucleotides: TGTGCCAGCAGTGAAATGTTCGAGCAGTACTTC. Encoded protein: CASSEMFEQYF.

With regard to this clonotype: Just one base apart from a much larger clone, this may be a read error. This chain connects TRBV6-5 to TRBJ1-5; no reliable D call. The CDR3 consists of 13 residues. Germline CDR1 and CDR2: MNHEY and SVGAGI. The CDR3 protein is CASSYFLSQPQRF. CDR3 in DNA: TGTGCCAGCAGTTACTTTTTAAGCCAGCCCCAGCGTTTT.

This clonotype was seen ten or more times. V and J are TRBV2 and TRBJ2-3; possible D gene TRBD1, 7 bases. Germline lookup yields CDR1 SNHLY and CDR2 FYNNEI. The CDR3 totals 13 residues. The V and J ends lost 11 bases and 2 bases respectively, with 14 bases between them. The CDR3 is CAGGGGFTDTQYF. DNA for the CDR3: TGTGCCGGAGGGGGCGGATTCACAGATACGCAGTATTTT.

The rearrangement links TRBV7-9 to TRBJ2-7; 14 nucleotides align to TRBD2. CDR3 size: 22 residues. CDR1 and CDR2 from the germline V gene are SEHNR and FQNEAQ (reference sequence). V shed 6 bases and J 3 bases; nucleotides not matched to a gene: 25. The CDR3 DNA is TGTGCCAGCAGTGGAGGGGGACGCCACACTTCGACTAGCGGGAGGGCCGGCTACGAGCAGTACTTC. Translation gives CASSGGGRHTSTSGRAGYEQYF. The full variable domain, its missing parts supplied by reference TRBV7-9 and TRBJ2-7, is DTGVSQNPRHKITKRGQNVTFRCDPISEHNRLYWYRQTLGQGPEFLTYFQNEAQLEKSRLLSDRFSAERPKGSFSTLEIQRTEQGDSAMYLCASSGGGRHTSTSGRAGYEQYFGPGTRLTVT.

The J gene is TRBJ2-1, the V gene TRBV6-4, with TRBD1 matching 8 bases. The CDR3 has 17 residues. The germline gives CDR1 MRHNA, CDR2 SNTAGT. V dropped 0 bases and J dropped 4; count of bases not matched to a gene: 8. This CDR3 reads CASSDSFSTGAYNEQFF. DNA of the CDR3: TGTGCCAGCAGTGACTCGTTTTCGACAGGGGCGTACAATGAGCAGTTCTTC.

This clonotype was observed many times. The chain carries TRBV18 and TRBJ1-1, with TRBD1 as a possible D gene (6 bases). Trimming took off 3 bases at V and 1 base at J, with 9 bases between the two ends. CDR1 and CDR2 from the germline V gene are KGHSH and LQKENI. The CDR3 spans 14 residues. The CDR3 region is CASSPHRENTEAFF. CDR3 DNA sequence: TGTGCCAGCTCACCCCACAGGGAGAACACTGAAGCTTTCTTT.

Many counts were recorded for this clonotype. The gene calls are TRBV20-1 and TRBJ2-1; no clear D. The CDR3 runs 12 residues. V lost 1 base, J lost 10 bases, and 11 bases lay in between. Germline lookup yields CDR1 DFQATT and CDR2 SNEGSKA (reference sequence). Here the CDR3 DNA reads TGCAGTGCTAGAGCCCCCACCTTCGAGCAGTTCTTC. Translation gives CSARAPTFEQFF.

The sample holds many counts of this clonotype. The chain carries TRBV12-3 or TRBV12-4 and TRBJ2-1; D possibly uses TRBD1 or TRBD2 (5 bases each). V was cut by 7 bases and J by 4 bases, with 11 bases left in between. The CDR3 consists of 13 residues. The CDR3: CASTWGRYNEQFF. The CDR3 nucleotides read TGTGCCAGCACCTGGGGACGGTACAATGAGCAGTTCTTC.

At least ten counts were recorded for this clonotype. This chain uses TRBV30 with TRBJ2-5; D gene ambiguous. The closer fit of TRBJ2-1 to the DNA end suggests the J call may be wrong. The CDR3 totals 13 residues. CDR1 GTSNPN and CDR2 SVGIG come from the germline V gene (reference sequence). CDR3 DNA sequence: TGTGCCTGGATTCGAGGTTTCGTGGGCGCGCAGTTCTTC. It codes for CAWIRGFVGAQFF.

The J gene is TRBJ2-7, the V gene TRBV20-1; 10 bases match TRBD2. This CDR3 is 11 amino acids long. Germline loops: CDR1 DFQATT, CDR2 SNEGSKA (reference sequence). Written as DNA, the CDR3 is TGCAGTGCTCTGAGCGGCCTAGCGGGAGTCGTC. This codes for CSALSGLAGVV.

Ten or more counts support this clonotype. The V call is TRBV7-9, the J call TRBJ2-7; D is possibly TRBD1 (5 bases). Germline CDR1 is SEHNR and CDR2 is FQNEAQ (reference sequence). The CDR3 spans 14 residues. V was clipped by 2 bases and J by 4 bases, with 12 bases between them. The CDR3: CASSLNGQGYEQYF. Written as DNA, the CDR3 is TGTGCCAGCAGCTTAAACGGGCAGGGATACGAGCAGTACTTC.

This clonotype was observed a few times. The chain carries TRBV5-6 and TRBJ1-6, with D maybe TRBD1 (5 bases). The CDR3 has 15 amino acids. Germline V gene sequence: CDR1 SGHDT, CDR2 YYEEEE. Trimming removed 1 base at V and 8 bases at J, with 13 bases between. The CDR3 loop reads CASSLIGTPDSPLHF. In nucleotides, the CDR3 is TGTGCCAGCAGCTTGATTGGGACGCCAGATTCACCCCTCCACTTT. The full variable domain, its missing parts supplied by reference TRBV5-6 and TRBJ1-6, is DAGVTQSPTHLIKTRGQQVTLRCSPKSGHDTVSWYQQALGQGPQFIFQYYEEEERQRGNFPDRFSGHQFPNYSSELNVNALLLGDSALYLCASSLIGTPDSPLHFGNGTRLTVT.

This clonotype was observed at least ten times. The chain links TRBV6-2 or TRBV6-3 to TRBJ2-1; the match to TRBD1 covers 7 bases. Germline values: CDR1 MNHEY, CDR2 SVGEGT. The V segment lost 4 bases and the J segment 7 bases; nucleotides outside the gene matches: 4. The CDR3 runs to 13 residues. CDR3 nucleotides: TGTGCCAGCAGTTTTAACAGGGGAAATGAGCAGTTCTTC. It codes for CASSFNRGNEQFF.

In this sample, this clonotype turned up many times. This rearrangement joins TRBV11-2 to TRBJ2-5, with D unresolved. The CDR3 has 11 residues. V dropped 6 bases and J dropped 7 bases, with 9 bases sitting between them. CDR1 SGHAT and CDR2 FQNNGV come from the germline V gene. This chain's CDR3 is CASSSPATQYF. The CDR3 DNA reads as TGTGCCAGCAGTTCCCCGGCGACCCAGTACTTC.

This clonotype occurred many times. The chain carries TRBV3-1 and TRBJ1-1; D unresolved. Germline V gene lookup returns CDR1 LGHDT and CDR2 YNNKEL (reference sequence). This CDR3 spans 14 amino acids. Between the trimmed V and J ends, which lost 9 bases and 4 bases, there was a span of 18 bases. This CDR3 is CARNFTANPTEAFF. CDR3 sequence (DNA): TGTGCCAGAAACTTCACAGCGAACCCCACTGAAGCTTTCTTT.

Concerning this clonotype: Just one base apart from a much larger clone, this may be a read error. The V call is TRBV12-3 or TRBV12-4, the J call TRBJ2-5, with 7 bases that match TRBD1. The CDR3 sequence is 17 residues long. The CDR3 nucleotides are TGTGCCGGCAGCCTCCCGGGACAGATTTCCGGGTTAGAGACCCAGTACTTC. Its protein is CAGSLPGQISGLETQYF.

V is TRBV9 and J is TRBJ1-3; D is undetermined. From germline, CDR1 is SGDLS and CDR2 YYNGEE. CDR3 size: 13 residues. V gave up 5 bases and J gave up 2 bases, with 8 bases separating them. The CDR3 here is CASRGLTGNTIYF. Here the CDR3 DNA reads TGTGCCAGCAGAGGGTTGACTGGAAACACCATATATTTT.

This chain uses TRBV5-1 with TRBJ2-4; 10 bases map to TRBD1. The trim removed 3 bases at V and 1 base at J, leaving 10 bases unmatched. Germline V gives CDR1 SGHRS, CDR2 YFSETQ. The CDR3 runs to 18 residues. CDR3 coding DNA: TGCGCCAGCAGCTCTCGGACAGGGGGATACGGGGCCAAAAACATTCAGTACTTC. Its translation is CASSSRTGGYGAKNIQYF.

Many counts were recorded for this clonotype. The rearrangement joins TRBV5-1 to TRBJ2-6; no definite D call. The CDR3 contains 14 residues. Germline CDR1 SGHRS, CDR2 YFSETQ. DNA of the CDR3: TGCGCTTCGGCGGACCTCTCTGGGGCCAACGTCCTGACTTTC. Translation: CASADLSGANVLTF.

This clonotype was counted many times. The V gene is TRBV11-2, the J gene TRBJ1-1; D is undetermined. The CDR3 extends over 13 amino acids. V was clipped by 5 bases and J by 5 bases, with 12 bases between them. CDR1 and CDR2 from the germline V gene are SGHAT and FQNNGV. The CDR3 DNA follows: TGTGCCAGCAGCCTTTCTTGGGGAACTGAAGCTTTCTTT. Its translation is CASSLSWGTEAFF. Using reference TRBV11-2 and TRBJ1-1 for the parts outside the CDR3, the full variable domain is EAGVAQSPRYKIIEKRQSVAFWCNPISGHATLYWYQQILGQGPKLLIQFQNNGVVDDSQLPKDRFSAERLKGVDSTLKIQPAKLEDSAVYLCASSLSWGTEAFFGQGTRLTVV.

V is TRBV28 and J is TRBJ2-5; 9 bases are shared with TRBD1. This CDR3 comprises 15 residues. After removal of 3 bases from V and 4 bases from J, the junction contained 6 bases not matched to a gene. Germline-derived CDR1 and CDR2 are MDHEN and SYDVKM. The CDR3: CASSLPGQGLETQYF. The CDR3 DNA sequence: TGTGCCAGCAGTTTGCCAGGACAGGGGCTAGAGACCCAGTACTTC. Combining the CDR3 with reference TRBV28 and TRBJ2-5 gives the whole variable domain DVKVTQSSRYLVKRTGEKVFLECVQDMDHENMFWYRQDPGLGLRLIYFSYDVKMKEKGDIPEGYSVSREKKERFSLILESASTNQTSMYLCASSLPGQGLETQYFGPGTRLLVL.

The table lists this clonotype with a count of one. The chain joins TRBV19 to TRBJ2-6; D remains unclear. Germline V gives CDR1 LNHDA, CDR2 SQIVND (reference sequence). The V end lost 4 bases, the J end lost 0 bases, and 7 bases lay between the germline ends. This CDR3 contains 15 residues. This CDR3 is CASSRRHSGANVLTF. In nucleotides, the CDR3 is TGTGCCAGTAGTAGGCGTCACTCTGGGGCCAACGTCCTGACTTTC.

This clonotype was counted many times. The chain uses TRBV20-1 and TRBJ1-5; 7 bases are a match to TRBD1. With V trimmed by 5 bases and J by 7 bases, 5 bases remained unmatched. CDR3 length: 12 amino acids. CDR1 DFQATT and CDR2 SNEGSKA come from the germline V gene (reference sequence). The CDR3 sequence is CSAVTGAQPQHF. The CDR3 coding sequence is TGCAGTGCTGTCACAGGGGCCCAGCCCCAGCATTTT.

This clonotype has only a few counts. V usage is TRBV12-3 or TRBV12-4 and J usage is TRBJ1-5; no reliable D call. V dropped 6 bases and J dropped 7 bases, with 13 bases sitting between them. The CDR3 has 13 residues. This chain's CDR3 is CASSTSEQQPQHF. The CDR3 bases are TGTGCCAGCAGCACTTCGGAACAGCAGCCCCAGCATTTT.

CDR3: CASSLALAGEGEQYF. CDR3 DNA: TGTGCCAGCAGCTTAGCACTAGCGGGAGAGGGCGAGCAGTACTTC. The chain has TRBV7-2 and TRBJ2-7; 11 bases are shared with TRBD2. The germline V gene has CDR1 SGHTA and CDR2 FQGNSA. Losses at the gene ends were 0 bases for V and 6 bases for J; bases not matched to a gene: 4. The CDR3 runs 15 residues. Variable domain in full (rest from reference TRBV7-2 and TRBJ2-7): GAGVSQSPSNKVTEKGKDVELRCDPISGHTALYWYRQSLGQGLEFLIYFQGNSAPDKSGLPSDRFSAERTGGSVSTLTIQRTQQEDSAVYLCASSLALAGEGEQYFGPGTRLTVT.

This clonotype has only a few counts. J is TRBJ2-2 and V is TRBV6-1, with TRBD1 identical over 10 bases. V trimming: 6 bases; J trimming: 5 bases; junction bases outside the gene matches: 6. The length of the CDR3 is 15 residues. Germline loops: CDR1 MNHNS, CDR2 SASEGT. CDR3 loop: CASRRQGAETGELFF. In DNA, the CDR3 is TGTGCCAGCAGGCGACAGGGGGCGGAAACCGGGGAGCTGTTTTTT.

The V gene is TRBV19, the J gene TRBJ1-5; the D is unclear. Germline CDR1 LNHDA, CDR2 SQIVND (reference sequence). The ends were cut back, 5 bases at V and 2 bases at J, with 19 bases in the middle. The CDR3 has 17 residues. The CDR3 coding sequence is TGTGCCAGTAGTGGAAGGAGAAACCCTTACGGCAATCAGCCCCAGCATTTT. It encodes CASSGRRNPYGNQPQHF.